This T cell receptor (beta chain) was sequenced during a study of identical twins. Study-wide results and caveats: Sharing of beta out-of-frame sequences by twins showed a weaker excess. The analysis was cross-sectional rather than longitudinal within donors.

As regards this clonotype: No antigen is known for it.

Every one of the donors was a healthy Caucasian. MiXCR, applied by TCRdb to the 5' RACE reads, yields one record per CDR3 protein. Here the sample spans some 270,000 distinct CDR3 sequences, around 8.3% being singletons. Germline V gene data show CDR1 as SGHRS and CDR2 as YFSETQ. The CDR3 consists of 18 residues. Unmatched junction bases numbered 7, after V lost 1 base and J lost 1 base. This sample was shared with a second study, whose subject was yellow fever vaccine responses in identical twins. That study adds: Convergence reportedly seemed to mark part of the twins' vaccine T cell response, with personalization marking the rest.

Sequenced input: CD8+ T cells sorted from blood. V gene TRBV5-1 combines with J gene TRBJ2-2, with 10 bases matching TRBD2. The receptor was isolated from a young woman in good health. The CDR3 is CASSLFPSGRQNTGELFF. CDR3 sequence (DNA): TGCGCCAGCAGCTTGTTTCCTAGCGGGAGACAGAACACCGGGGAGCTGTTTTTT. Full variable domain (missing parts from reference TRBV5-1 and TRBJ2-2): KAGVTQTPRYLIKTRGQQVTLSCSPISGHRSVSWYQQTPGQGLQFLFEYFSETQRNKGNFPGRFSGRQFSNSRSEMNVSTLELGDSALYLCASSLFPSGRQNTGELFFGEGSRLTVL.